A selection of T cell receptor beta chains follows, all from one sample in a study of blood T cell repertoires in COVID-19. TCRdb's copy holds only in-frame clones and misses some; the assay was immunoSEQ multiplex PCR. The data hold tens of thousands of clones, with about four fifths observed a single time. Sequencing input: peripheral blood. The receptors derive from a human donor with acute or convalescent COVID-19. The donor label of this sample is uncertain. Each CDR3 is given with its conserved first and last residue. D genes are given only for firm matches. Size is omitted from some rows. Given values are once, few, many or a class for expanded clones.

j_gene: TRBJ2-3; abundance: NA; v_gene: TRBV9; d_gene: TRBD2; CDR3nt: TGTGCCAGCAGCGTAGCAGTAGCGGGGGGGCCCGGGGATACGCAGTATTTT; CDR3aa: CASSVAVAGGPGDTQYF
j_gene: TRBJ1-2; abundance: NA; v_gene: TRBV3-1/TRBV3-2; d_gene: TRBD1; CDR3nt: TGTGCCAGCAGCCTGACAGGGGGCGCAGGGTATGGCTACACCTTC; CDR3aa: CASSLTGGAGYGYTF
j_gene: TRBJ2-4; abundance: NA; v_gene: TRBV28; d_gene: TRBD1; CDR3nt: TGTGCCAGCAGTCTTCCGGGGACAGGGGCCGTAAAAAACATTCAGTACTTC; CDR3aa: CASSLPGTGAVKNIQYF
j_gene: TRBJ1-3; abundance: NA; v_gene: TRBV16; d_gene: NA; CDR3nt: TGTGCCAGCAGCCAATCCTTTAGCTCTGGAAACACCATATATTTT; CDR3aa: CASSQSFSSGNTIYF
j_gene: TRBJ2-1; abundance: once; v_gene: TRBV7-2; d_gene: NA; CDR3nt: TGTGCCAGCAGCTTAGGAGGGTTAGCGGGACAGAATGAGCAGTTCTTC; CDR3aa: CASSLGGLAGQNEQFF
j_gene: TRBJ2-7; abundance: once; v_gene: TRBV4-3; d_gene: TRBD2; CDR3nt: TGCGCCAGCAGCCAAGACCAAGCGGGGGGGCGTTACGAGCAGTACTTC; CDR3aa: CASSQDQAGGRYEQYF
j_gene: TRBJ2-1; abundance: NA; v_gene: TRBV28; d_gene: TRBD2; CDR3nt: TGTGCCGGCCAATATAGCGGGGCACAAGACAATGAGCAGTTCTTC; CDR3aa: CAGQYSGAQDNEQFF
j_gene: TRBJ2-7; abundance: NA; v_gene: TRBV21-1; d_gene: NA; CDR3nt: TGTGCCAGCAGCCGTAGACTAGCGGGGGACTACGAGCAGTACTTC; CDR3aa: CASSRRLAGDYEQYF
j_gene: TRBJ2-7; abundance: NA; v_gene: TRBV6-6; d_gene: TRBD1; CDR3nt: TGTGCCAGCAGCCATCTTGGGGACAGGGGCGGCGAGCAGTACTTC; CDR3aa: CASSHLGDRGGEQYF
j_gene: TRBJ2-3; abundance: NA; v_gene: TRBV28; d_gene: NA; CDR3nt: TGTGCCAGCAGCCTCTACCGCGGTTCTAGCACAGATACGCAGTATTTT; CDR3aa: CASSLYRGSSTDTQYF
j_gene: TRBJ2-7; abundance: NA; v_gene: TRBV5-8; d_gene: NA; CDR3nt: TGTGCCAGCAGCTTGGCCGGGGGAATCTCCTACGAGCAGTACTTC; CDR3aa: CASSLAGGISYEQYF
j_gene: TRBJ2-7; abundance: NA; v_gene: TRBV18; d_gene: NA; CDR3nt: TGTGCCAGCTCACCACCCTCGGGGGGCGGGTACGAGCAGTACTTC; CDR3aa: CASSPPSGGGYEQYF
j_gene: TRBJ2-2; abundance: many; v_gene: TRBV6-5; d_gene: TRBD1; CDR3nt: TGTGCCAGCAGTTACCGGACAGGAGTGAACACCGGGGAGCTGTTTTTT; CDR3aa: CASSYRTGVNTGELFF
j_gene: TRBJ2-5; abundance: NA; v_gene: TRBV27; d_gene: NA; CDR3nt: TGTGCCAGCAGCCCAGGGTTCCGCCAAGAGACCCAGTACTTC; CDR3aa: CASSPGFRQETQYF
j_gene: TRBJ1-5; abundance: NA; v_gene: TRBV9; d_gene: NA; CDR3nt: TGTGCCAGCAGCCAAATTGGCAATCAGCCCCAGCATTTT; CDR3aa: CASSQIGNQPQHF
j_gene: TRBJ1-2; abundance: NA; v_gene: TRBV2; d_gene: NA; CDR3nt: TGTGCCAGCAGTGAACTCGGGAGCGGAGGCTATGGCTACACCTTC; CDR3aa: CASSELGSGGYGYTF
j_gene: TRBJ1-6; abundance: NA; v_gene: TRBV5-6; d_gene: NA; CDR3nt: TGTGCCAGCAGCTACCCGACAGGAACCTCACCCCTCCACTTT; CDR3aa: CASSYPTGTSPLHF
j_gene: TRBJ2-1; abundance: NA; v_gene: TRBV3-1/TRBV3-2; d_gene: NA; CDR3nt: TGTGCCAGCAGCCAAGCTGGGGGGTCCTACAATGAGCAGTTCTTC; CDR3aa: CASSQAGGSYNEQFF
j_gene: TRBJ1-1; abundance: NA; v_gene: TRBV6-5; d_gene: NA; CDR3nt: TGTGCCAGCAGTAGGACTTTTATTAACACTGAAGCTTTCTTT; CDR3aa: CASSRTFINTEAFF